One and the same sample provided the 9 T cell receptor beta chains below, sequenced in a study of blood T cell repertoires in COVID-19. This table comes from immunoSEQ multiplex PCR, and its TCRdb copy is limited to in-frame clones, with some not included. The repertoire holds roughly 330,000 clones, with around 83% as singletons. Sequenced: peripheral blood. The receptors originated from a woman aged 45 to 65 with acute or convalescent COVID-19.

The chain couples TRBV9 to TRBJ1-3, with 7 bases aligning to TRBD1. CDR1 and CDR2 (germline): SGDLS, YYNGEE. The CDR3 sequence is 14 residues long. After removal of 2 bases from V and 8 bases from J, the junction contained 7 bases not matched to a gene. DNA of the CDR3: TGTGCCAGCAGCGTTACAGGGGCCGCGGACACCATATATTTT. Protein: CASSVTGAADTIYF.

V is TRBV7-2 and J is TRBJ1-2; D unresolved. V shed 10 bases and J shed 3 bases, with 18 bases lying between them. From germline, CDR1 is SGHTA and CDR2 FQGNSA. The CDR3 length is 14 residues. The CDR3 loop is CATSQTPGYYGYTF. The DNA for the CDR3 is TGTGCCACCTCCCAAACCCCAGGATACTATGGCTACACCTTC.

The chain joins TRBV6-4 to TRBJ2-2; D not resolved. The length of the CDR3 is 12 residues. Germline V CDR1 and CDR2: MRHNA, SNTAGT. V was cut by 6 bases and J by 5 bases, with 7 bases left in between. CDR3 sequence reads: CASRGDTGELFF. The CDR3 DNA sequence: TGTGCCAGCAGGGGCGATACCGGGGAGCTGTTTTTT.

The V call is TRBV7-2, the J call TRBJ2-4; 7 bases line up with TRBD2. The CDR3 is 15 amino acids. The trim removed 2 bases at V and 9 bases at J, leaving 10 bases unmatched. Per the germline V gene, CDR1 is SGHTA and CDR2 is FQGNSA. For the CDR3, the DNA is TGTGCCAGCAGCTTATCAGCGGGGCCCGAAGGCATTCAGTACTTC. This codes for CASSLSAGPEGIQYF.

The chain combines TRBV6-4 with TRBJ2-1; 7 bases are a match to TRBD2. Germline CDR1 is MRHNA and CDR2 is SNTAGT. Trimming at V came to 4 bases and at J to 7 bases, leaving 1 base not matched to a gene. The CDR3 is made up of 12 amino acids. CDR3 in amino acids: CASSGGGNEQFF. For the CDR3, the DNA is TGTGCCAGCAGTGGGGGGGGAAATGAGCAGTTCTTC.

This clone was recorded a few times. The V gene is TRBV6-5, the J gene TRBJ2-1; no reliable D call. V dropped 8 bases and J dropped 9 bases, with 17 bases sitting between them. The CDR3 sequence is 13 residues long. Germline V lookup: CDR1 MNHEY, CDR2 SVGAGI. The CDR3 spells CASARLVVTEQFF. The CDR3 DNA reads as TGTGCCAGCGCAAGGCTAGTCGTTACTGAGCAGTTCTTC.

This clone was counted a few times. This chain links TRBV3-1 (or the pseudogene TRBV3-2) with TRBJ2-7; tentatively, D is TRBD1 (6 bases). Germline V gene sequence: CDR1 LGHDT, CDR2 YNNKEL (reference sequence). The CDR3 is 13 residues long. V lost 4 bases, J lost 3 bases, and 10 bases lay in between. CDR3 DNA sequence: TGTGCCAGCAGCCCAGGACAGTTCTACGAGCAGTACTTC. It codes for CASSPGQFYEQYF.

The rearrangement joins TRBV21-1 to TRBJ2-1; TRBD2, the D gene given by the table, was not confirmed from the DNA. TRBV21-1 is reported as a pseudogene. The CDR3 sequence is 15 residues long. CDR3 DNA: TGTGCCAGCAGCAATACTAGCGGGAGGGGGGATGAGCAGTTCTTC. As protein: CASSNTSGRGDEQFF.

The J gene is TRBJ2-1, the V gene TRBV2, with 9 bases identical to TRBD1. The CDR3 runs 16 residues. Germline CDR1 reads SNHLY; CDR2 reads FYNNEI. The ends lost 6 bases at V and 3 bases at J; junction bases unmatched: 9. The CDR3 DNA follows: TGTGCCAGCAGGGGGACCGGGACAGGGTTCTACAATGAGCAGTTCTTC. Amino acid sequence: CASRGTGTGFYNEQFF.